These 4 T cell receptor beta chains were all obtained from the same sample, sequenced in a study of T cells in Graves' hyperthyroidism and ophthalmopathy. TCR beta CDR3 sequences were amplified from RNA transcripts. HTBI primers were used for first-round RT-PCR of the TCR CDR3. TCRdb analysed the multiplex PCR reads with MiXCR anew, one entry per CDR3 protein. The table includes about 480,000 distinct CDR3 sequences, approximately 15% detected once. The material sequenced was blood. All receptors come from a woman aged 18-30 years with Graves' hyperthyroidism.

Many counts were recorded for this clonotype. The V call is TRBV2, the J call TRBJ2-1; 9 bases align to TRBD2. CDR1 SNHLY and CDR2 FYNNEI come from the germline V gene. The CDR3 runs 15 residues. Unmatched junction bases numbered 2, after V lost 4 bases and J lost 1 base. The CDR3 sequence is CASSGSGRSYNEQFF. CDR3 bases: TGTGCCAGCAGTGGGAGCGGGAGGTCCTACAATGAGCAGTTCTTC.

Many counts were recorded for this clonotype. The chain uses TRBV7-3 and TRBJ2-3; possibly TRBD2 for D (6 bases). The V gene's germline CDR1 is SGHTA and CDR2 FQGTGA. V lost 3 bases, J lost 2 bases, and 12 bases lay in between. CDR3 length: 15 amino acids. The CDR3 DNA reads TGTGCCAGCAGCTTGGGCGGGGCTATCACAGATACGCAGTATTTT. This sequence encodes CASSLGGAITDTQYF.

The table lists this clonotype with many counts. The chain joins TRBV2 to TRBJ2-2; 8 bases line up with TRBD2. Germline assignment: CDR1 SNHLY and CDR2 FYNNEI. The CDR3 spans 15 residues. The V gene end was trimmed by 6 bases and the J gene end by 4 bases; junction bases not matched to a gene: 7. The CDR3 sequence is CASRRAGEGTGELFF. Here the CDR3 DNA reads TGTGCCAGCAGACGAGCGGGAGAAGGCACCGGGGAGCTGTTTTTT.

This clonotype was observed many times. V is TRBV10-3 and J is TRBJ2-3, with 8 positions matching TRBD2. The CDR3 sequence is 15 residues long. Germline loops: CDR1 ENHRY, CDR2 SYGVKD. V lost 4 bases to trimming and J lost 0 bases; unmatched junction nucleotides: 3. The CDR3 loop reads CAISAREGSTDTQYF. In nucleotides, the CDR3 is TGTGCCATCAGTGCACGGGAGGGGAGCACAGATACGCAGTATTTT.